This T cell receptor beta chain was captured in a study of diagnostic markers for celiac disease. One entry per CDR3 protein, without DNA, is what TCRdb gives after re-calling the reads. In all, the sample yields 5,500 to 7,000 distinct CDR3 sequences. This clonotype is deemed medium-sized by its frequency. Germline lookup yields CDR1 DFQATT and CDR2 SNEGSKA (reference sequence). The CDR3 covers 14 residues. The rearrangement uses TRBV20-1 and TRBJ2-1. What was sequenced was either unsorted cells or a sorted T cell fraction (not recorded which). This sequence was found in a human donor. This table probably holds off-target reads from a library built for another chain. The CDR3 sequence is CSARAAVSYNEQFF.